The 2 T cell receptor beta chains below were found in one sample sequenced in a study of cytomegalovirus exposure and HLA in healthy donors. Vbeta (60) and Jbeta (13) primers were used in the PCR. Profiled with immunoSEQ multiplex PCR; TCRdb holds only in-frame clones, not every one. This sample's clone table lists approximately 71,000 clones. Material for sequencing was PBMCs. Receptors originate from a female donor in good health and CMV-seropositive.

The chain couples TRBV20-1 to TRBJ2-7, with 8 bases lining up with TRBD2. Looked up from germline, CDR1 is DFQATT and CDR2 is SNEGSKA (reference sequence). The CDR3 contains 11 residues. The CDR3 DNA reads TGCTCTCCAGCGGGAGAAAGTAAGCAGTACTTC. Translating gives CSPAGESKQYF.

As regards this clone: A junction boundary mismatches the germline segment, possibly from a read error. This chain links TRBV18 with TRBJ2-5; D not resolved. The DNA end is a closer match to TRBJ2-7, so the J assignment may be wrong. This CDR3 is 13 amino acids long. Germline assignment: CDR1 KGHSH and CDR2 LQKENI. In nucleotides, the CDR3 is TGTGCCAGCTCTCCACCTGGTAGCTACGAGCAGTACTTC. Encoded protein: CASSPPGSYEQYF.